The clone carrying this T cell receptor (beta chain) was recorded a few times. Its antigen remains unknown. This specimen comes from a study of OX40 agonist ivuxolimab in advanced cancers. For the study at large: An anti-OX40 (CD134) antibody with agonistic activity, ivuxolimab, was administered to patients. Enrolled patients in dose escalation had cancers that were hepatocellular carcinoma, melanoma, renal cell or head and neck cancer.

Germline V lookup: CDR1 GTSNPN, CDR2 SVGIG (reference sequence). The CDR3 has 11 amino acids. With V trimmed by 5 bases and J by 10 bases, 6 bases remained unmatched. Study outcomes and limitations: Among the lowest peripheral clonal expansion occurred in 0.1-3.0 mg/kg partial responders. It was not determined which antigens were specifically recognized by the peripheral T cells that had undergone clonal expansion.

Measured with immunoSEQ multiplex PCR; TCRdb has only the in-frame clones, and not every one. The data contain roughly 60,000 clones, approximately 81% of them singletons. V and J are TRBV30 and TRBJ1-1; 8 bases are shared with TRBD1. The sample in question was CD4+ or CD8+ T cells sorted from blood, obtained in a trial of the OX40 agonist ivuxolimab. The receptor comes from an adult with an advanced solid tumor such as melanoma, head and neck, liver or kidney cancer. Written as DNA, the CDR3 is TGTGCCTGGGATAGGACAGGGAGAGCTTTCTTT. Its protein is CAWDRTGRAFF.